This T cell receptor beta chain was retrieved from a study of CD4+ T cells in melanoma. Study results and caveats: CD8+ T cell, macrophage and B cell function reportedly correlated with neoantigen-specific CD4+ T cells. Diverse differentiation states were reported for melanoma neoantigen-specific CD4+ T cells.

V was clipped by 8 bases and J by 1 base, with 15 bases between them. This CDR3 is 14 amino acids long. Germline V gives CDR1 LNHDA, CDR2 SQIVND (reference sequence). With respect to this clone: Its antigen remains unknown.

TCRdb's copy holds only in-frame clones and misses some; the assay was immunoSEQ multiplex PCR. The sample records fewer than 15,000 clones, over 80% being singletons. The origin of this receptor is a human donor with melanoma. Specimen: cells from a culture (not recorded whether cultured in vitro). The chain has TRBV19 and TRBJ2-7; D remains ambiguous. The CDR3 loop reads CASFTYRFSYEQYF. DNA for the CDR3: TGTGCCAGTTTTACCTACAGATTTTCCTACGAGCAGTACTTC.